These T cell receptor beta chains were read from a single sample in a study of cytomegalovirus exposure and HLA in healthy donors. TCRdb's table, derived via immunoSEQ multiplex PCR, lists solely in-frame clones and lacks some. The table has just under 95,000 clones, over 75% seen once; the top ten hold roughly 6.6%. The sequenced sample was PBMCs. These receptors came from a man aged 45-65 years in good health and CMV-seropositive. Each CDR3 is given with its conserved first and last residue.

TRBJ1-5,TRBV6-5,CASRRTVTNQPQHF
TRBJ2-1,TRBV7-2,CASSSRVWVAGQNNEQFF
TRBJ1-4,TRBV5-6,CASSLTNEKLFF
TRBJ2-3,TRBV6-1,CASSGELGDTQYF
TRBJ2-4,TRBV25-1,CATSGDLGKNIQYF
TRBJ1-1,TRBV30,CACTQGAWNTEAFF
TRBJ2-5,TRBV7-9,CASSEMGLAGETQYF
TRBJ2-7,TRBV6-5,CATLRTGNSYEQYF
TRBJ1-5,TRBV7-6,CASSRLGINQPQHF
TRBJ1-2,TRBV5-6,CASSSWWAYGYTF
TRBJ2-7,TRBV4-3,CASSQGSGLAYEQYF
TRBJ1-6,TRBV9,CASSTRPGQPNSPLHF
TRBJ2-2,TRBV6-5,CASSRQGMGTGELFF
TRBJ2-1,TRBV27,CASSGPSLSAGPKLPYNEQFF
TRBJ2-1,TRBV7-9,CASSRWASGGAHNEQFF
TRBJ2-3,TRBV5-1,CASSRGQNTDTQYF
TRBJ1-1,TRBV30,CAWSVQGHTEAFF
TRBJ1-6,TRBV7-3,CASSPTGADNSPLNF
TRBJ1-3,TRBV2,CASSDSGGAGNTIYF
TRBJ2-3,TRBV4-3,CASSQDLETDTQYF
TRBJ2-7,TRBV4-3,CASSHRQGDEQYF
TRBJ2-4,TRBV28,CASSLSTLQGNIQYF
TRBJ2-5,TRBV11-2,CASSRGPSKHF
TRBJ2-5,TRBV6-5,CASSTRDRGQETQYF
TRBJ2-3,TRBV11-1,CASSLGLAGASTDTQYF
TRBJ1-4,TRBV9,CASSVADRPDEKLFF
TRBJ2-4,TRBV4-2,CASSQAGDSKNIQYF
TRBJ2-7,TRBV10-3,CASRKFSDSFKVYEQYF
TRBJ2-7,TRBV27,CASHPGTPDEQYF
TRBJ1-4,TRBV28,CASSERGEKLFF
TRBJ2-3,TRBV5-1,CASGGTGYTDTQYF
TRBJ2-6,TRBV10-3,CAISSTGTSGANVLTF
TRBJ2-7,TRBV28,CASVESRGQAREQYF
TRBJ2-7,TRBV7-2,CASSLLAGGPYEQYF
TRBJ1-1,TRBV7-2,CASSLAGVNTEAFF
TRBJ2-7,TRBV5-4,CASSLVQGAREQYF
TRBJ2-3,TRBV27,CASVGVTDTQYF
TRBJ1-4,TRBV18,CASSRSGQTNEKLFF
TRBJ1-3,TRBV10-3,CATNKDSGNSGNTIYF
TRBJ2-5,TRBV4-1,CASSPGSGGFQETQYF
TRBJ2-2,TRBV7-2,CASSPNTGELFF
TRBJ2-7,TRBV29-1,CSGGDNSYEQYF
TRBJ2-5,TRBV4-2,CASSQEGTSGMGETQYF
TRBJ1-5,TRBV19,CASKIGGGWDSNQPQHF
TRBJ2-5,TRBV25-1,CASSEFTSGAQETQYF
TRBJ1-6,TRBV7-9,CASSLGTSGGRGSPLHF
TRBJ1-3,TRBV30,CAWSKGGDGNTIYF
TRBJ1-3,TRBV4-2,CASSQDQGGTGNTIYF
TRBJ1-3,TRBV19,CASTGGESGNTIYF
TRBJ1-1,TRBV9,CASSPIGQGNTEAFF
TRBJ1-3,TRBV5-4,CASSPGTVSNTIYF
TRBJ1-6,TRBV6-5,CASRPRQDNSPLHF
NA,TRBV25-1,CASSGGQGHFYEQYF
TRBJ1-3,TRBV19,CASSILAGAGNTIYF
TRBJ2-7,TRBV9,CASSVDLAAYEQYF